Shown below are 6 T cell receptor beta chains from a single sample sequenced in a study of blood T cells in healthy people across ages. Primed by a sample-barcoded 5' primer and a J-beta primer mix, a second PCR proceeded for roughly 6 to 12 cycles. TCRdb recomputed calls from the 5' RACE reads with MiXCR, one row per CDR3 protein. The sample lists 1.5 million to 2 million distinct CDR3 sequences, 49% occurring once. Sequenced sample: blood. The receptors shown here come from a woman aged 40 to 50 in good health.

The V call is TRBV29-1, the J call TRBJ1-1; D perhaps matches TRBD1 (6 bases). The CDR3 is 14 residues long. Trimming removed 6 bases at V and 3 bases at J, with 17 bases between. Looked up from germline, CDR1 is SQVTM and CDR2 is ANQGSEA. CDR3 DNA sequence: TGCAGCGTCGACCGCCCCAACAGGGACACTGAAGCTTTCTTT. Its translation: CSVDRPNRDTEAFF.

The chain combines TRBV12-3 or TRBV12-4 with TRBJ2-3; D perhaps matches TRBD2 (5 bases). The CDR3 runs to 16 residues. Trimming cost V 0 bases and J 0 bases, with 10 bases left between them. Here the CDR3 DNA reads TGTGCCAGCAGTTTAGCAGGGAGAGATAGCACAGATACGCAGTATTTT. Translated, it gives CASSLAGRDSTDTQYF.

The CDR3 sequence is CSARDRQRGLGETQYF. The CDR3 nucleotides are TGCAGTGCTAGAGATCGACAGCGGGGGCTCGGGGAGACCCAGTACTTC. This chain links TRBV20-1 with TRBJ2-5; 8 bases line up with TRBD2. The CDR3 is 16 amino acids. Germline values: CDR1 DFQATT, CDR2 SNEGSKA (reference sequence). V lost 0 bases and J lost 5; bases outside the gene matches: 11.

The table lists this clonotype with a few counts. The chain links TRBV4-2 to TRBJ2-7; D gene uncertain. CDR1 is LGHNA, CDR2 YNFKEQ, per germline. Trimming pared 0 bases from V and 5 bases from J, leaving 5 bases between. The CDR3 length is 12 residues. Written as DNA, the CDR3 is TGTGCCAGCAGCCAAGAGGTTGACGAGCAGTACTTC. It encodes CASSQEVDEQYF.

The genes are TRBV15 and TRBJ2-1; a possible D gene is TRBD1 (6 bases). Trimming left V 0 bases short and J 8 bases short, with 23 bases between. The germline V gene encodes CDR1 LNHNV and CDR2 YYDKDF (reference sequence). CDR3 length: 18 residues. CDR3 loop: CATSRDGDVEWGRDEQFF. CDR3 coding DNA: TGTGCCACCAGCAGAGATGGGGATGTAGAGTGGGGGCGCGATGAGCAGTTCTTC.

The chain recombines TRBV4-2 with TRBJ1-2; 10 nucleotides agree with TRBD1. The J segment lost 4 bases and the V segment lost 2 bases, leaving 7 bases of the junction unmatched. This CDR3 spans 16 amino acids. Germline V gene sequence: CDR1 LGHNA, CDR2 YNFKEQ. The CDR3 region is CASSQPRTGGSYGYTF. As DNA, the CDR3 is TGTGCCAGCAGCCAACCCCGGACAGGGGGAAGCTATGGCTACACCTTC.